These T cell receptor beta chains were read from a single sample in a study of T cell responses to AZD1222 COVID-19 vaccine. The assay was immunoSEQ multiplex PCR, and TCRdb's table has in-frame clones only and misses some. The profile shows 44,000 or so clones, about four fifths of them singletons. The material was peripheral blood, obtained 28 days after the second dose of the MenACWY control vaccine. The receptors were gathered from an adult who received the MenACWY meningococcal vaccine as a control. CDR3s include the opening cysteine and the closing phenylalanine or tryptophan.

j_call v_call cdr3_aa
TRBJ2-2 TRBV24-1 CATSDLVGGELFF
TRBJ2-1 TRBV27 CASSLGQSYNEQFF
TRBJ2-1 TRBV9 CASSVGLGGSGNEQFF
TRBJ1-2 TRBV12-3/TRBV12-4 CASSFGQSYGYTF
TRBJ2-6 TRBV14 CASSRMTGNLLSSGANVLTF
TRBJ1-5 TRBV19 CASSQRDGPQHF
TRBJ1-5 TRBV28 CASRGGNRPQHF
TRBJ1-4 TRBV2 CASSEALGRGQGEKLFF
TRBJ2-7 TRBV5-4 CASSLGWSYEQYF
TRBJ1-2 TRBV14 CASSQDSWWGNYYGYTF
TRBJ2-5 TRBV6-4 CASSEETQYF
TRBJ1-6 TRBV18 CASSLGGTVNSPLHF
TRBJ1-1 TRBV27 CASSFNREGGRVAFF
TRBJ1-5 TRBV19 CASRVHDRYQPQHF
TRBJ2-7 TRBV11-2 CASSWTASYEQYF
TRBJ2-1 TRBV6-1 CASSEMRRRNNEQFF
TRBJ2-7 TRBV27 CASSPFSGRARTYEQYF
TRBJ1-1 TRBV15 CATSRLQVNTEAFF
TRBJ2-3 TRBV7-2 CASSLRDTQYF
TRBJ2-1 TRBV7-7 CASSLAPSAGAHNEQFF
TRBJ2-5 TRBV7-9 CASSLGLGQETQYF
TRBJ1-6 TRBV2 CASSVTGYNSPLHF
TRBJ2-1 TRBV28 CASSYDFYNEQFF
TRBJ1-5 TRBV19 CASSIEDSQPQHF